This T cell receptor beta chain was identified in a study of tumor and adjacent non-tumor tissue in lung cancer. Germline CDR1 reads KGHSH; CDR2 reads LQKENI. Trimming shortened V by 6 bases and J by 4 bases, and 10 bases separated the two germline ends. The CDR3 loop spans 12 amino acids. Whole-study results and caveats: Higher tumor TCR diversity was associated with shorter survival. Compared with tumor, normal lung showed significantly lower TCR diversity.

The library came from three nested PCR rounds adapted from ARM-PCR protocols. TCRdb independently ran MiXCR on the multiplex PCR reads; one entry per CDR3 protein. The sample consists of about 98,000 distinct CDR3 sequences, roughly 78% of them appearing once. This sample's RNA came from whole unsorted tissue. More than 3 cm separated this lung sample from the edge of the tumor. Comment on this clonotype: Its specificity is not known.

The source material was distant non-tumor lung tissue. The gene calls are TRBV18 and TRBJ2-7; no firm D call. The sequence derives from a man aged 55 to 70 with small cell lung cancer. CDR3 bases: TGTGCCAGCTCCCCCAATCCTTACGAGCAGTACTTC. Translating it yields CASSPNPYEQYF.